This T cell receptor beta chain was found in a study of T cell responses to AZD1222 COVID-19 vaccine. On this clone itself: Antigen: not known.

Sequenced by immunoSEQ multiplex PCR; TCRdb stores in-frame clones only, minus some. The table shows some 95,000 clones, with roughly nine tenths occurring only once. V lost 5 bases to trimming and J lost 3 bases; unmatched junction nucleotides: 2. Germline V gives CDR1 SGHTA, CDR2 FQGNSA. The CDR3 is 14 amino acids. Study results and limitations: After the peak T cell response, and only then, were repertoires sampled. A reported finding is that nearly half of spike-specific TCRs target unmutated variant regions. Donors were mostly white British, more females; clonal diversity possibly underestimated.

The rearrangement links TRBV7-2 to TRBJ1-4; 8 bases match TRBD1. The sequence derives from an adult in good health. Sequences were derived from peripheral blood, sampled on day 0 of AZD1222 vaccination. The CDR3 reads CASSPDRANEKLFF. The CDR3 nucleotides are TGTGCCAGCAGCCCGGACAGGGCTAATGAAAAACTGTTTTTT.